One T cell receptor (beta chain) is described in this entry. Generated by immunoSEQ multiplex PCR, the TCRdb table keeps only in-frame clones and is missing some. The profile shows some 90,000 clones, 87% of them singletons. This specimen comes from a study of T cells in localized non-small cell lung cancer. This receptor was obtained from a man aged 40 to 70 with stage I squamous cell lung carcinoma. This specimen consisted of peripheral blood, obtained before any cancer treatment.

CDR3 DNA: TGTGCCAGCAGCCGGACAGGGTCGGACTATGGCTACACCTTC. This gives the protein CASSRTGSDYGYTF. V gene TRBV7-9 combines with J gene TRBJ1-2, with 8 bases identical to TRBD1. Looked up from germline, CDR1 is SEHNR and CDR2 is FQNEAQ (reference sequence). The V gene end was trimmed by 5 bases and the J gene end by 3 bases; junction bases not matched to a gene: 5. The CDR3 covers 14 residues.